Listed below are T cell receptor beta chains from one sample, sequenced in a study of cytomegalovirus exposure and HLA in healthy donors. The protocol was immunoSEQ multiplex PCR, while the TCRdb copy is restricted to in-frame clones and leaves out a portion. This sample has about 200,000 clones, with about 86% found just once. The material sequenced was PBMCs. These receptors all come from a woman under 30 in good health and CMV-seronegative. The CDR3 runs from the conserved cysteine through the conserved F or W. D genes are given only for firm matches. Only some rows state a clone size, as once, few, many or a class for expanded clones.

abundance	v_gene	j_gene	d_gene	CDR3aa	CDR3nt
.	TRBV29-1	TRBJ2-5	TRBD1	CSVEPQGQLQETQYF	TGCAGCGTTGAGCCCCAGGGACAGCTACAAGAGACCCAGTACTTC
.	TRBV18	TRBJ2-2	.	CASSPVANTGELFF	TGTGCCAGCTCCCCGGTTGCGAACACCGGGGAGCTGTTTTTT
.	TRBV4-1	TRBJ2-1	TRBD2	CASSQRRLADNEQFF	TGCGCCAGCAGCCAAAGGCGTCTAGCGGACAATGAGCAGTTCTTC
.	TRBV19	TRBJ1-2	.	CASRSRGSAGYGYTF	TGTGCCAGTCGATCCCGGGGAAGCGCGGGCTATGGCTACACCTTC
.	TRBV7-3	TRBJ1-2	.	CASSPRGGGNYGYTF	TGTGCCAGCAGCCCCCGGGGAGGGGGGAACTATGGCTACACCTTC
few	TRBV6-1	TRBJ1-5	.	CASSEFWTQNQPQHF	TGTGCCAGCAGTGAATTCTGGACACAAAATCAGCCCCAGCATTTT
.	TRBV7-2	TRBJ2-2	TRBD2	CASTLGLKNTGELFF	TGTGCCAGCACCCTGGGACTAAAGAACACCGGGGAGCTGTTTTTT
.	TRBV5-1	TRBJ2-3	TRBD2	CASRSSGMRPDTQYF	TGCGCCAGCAGGTCTAGCGGGATGAGACCAGATACGCAGTATTTT
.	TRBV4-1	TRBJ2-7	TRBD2	CASSQAPPGLAGGSSYEQYF	TGCGCCAGCAGCCAGGCCCCTCCGGGACTAGCGGGAGGGAGCTCCTACGAGCAGTACTTC
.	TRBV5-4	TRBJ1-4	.	CASSSGGQLATNEKLFF	TGTGCCAGCAGCTCCGGGGGGCAACTTGCAACTAATGAAAAACTGTTTTTT
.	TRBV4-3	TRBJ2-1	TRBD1	CASSQGQGPYNEQFF	TGCGCCAGCAGCCAGGGACAGGGGCCCTACAATGAGCAGTTCTTC
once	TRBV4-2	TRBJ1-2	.	CASSQERGISYGYTF	TGTGCCAGCAGCCAAGAAAGGGGGATTAGCTATGGCTACACCTTC
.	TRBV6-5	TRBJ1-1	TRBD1	CASSYYGQGSEAFF	TGTGCCAGCAGTTACTACGGACAGGGATCTGAAGCTTTCTTT
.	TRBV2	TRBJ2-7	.	CASSEALRTYEQYF	TGTGCCAGCAGTGAAGCGCTTAGAACCTACGAGCAGTACTTC
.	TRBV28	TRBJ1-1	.	CASTLRRGNAEAFF	TGTGCCAGCACCCTAAGAAGGGGAAACGCTGAAGCTTTCTTT
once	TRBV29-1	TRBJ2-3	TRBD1	CSVGRGQLPRDTQYF	TGCAGCGTTGGCCGGGGACAGCTGCCTCGCGATACGCAGTATTTT
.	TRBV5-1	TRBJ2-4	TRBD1	CASSLGDSKNIQYF	TGCGCCAGCAGCTTGGGGGACAGCAAAAACATTCAGTACTTC
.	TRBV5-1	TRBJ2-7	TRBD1	CASSFQLGTGHYEQYF	TGCGCCAGCAGCTTCCAATTAGGGACAGGTCATTACGAGCAGTACTTC
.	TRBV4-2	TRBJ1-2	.	CASSQGGGRGARGYTF	TGTGCCAGCAGCCAAGGGGGGGGGCGCGGGGCGAGGGGCTACACCTTC
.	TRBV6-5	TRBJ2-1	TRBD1	CASSYTGQGYNEQFF	TGTGCCAGCAGTTACACGGGACAGGGGTACAATGAGCAGTTCTTC
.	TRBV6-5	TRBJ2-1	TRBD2	CASSLQAGVRHEQFF	TGTGCCAGCAGTCTTCAAGCGGGAGTACGGCATGAGCAGTTCTTC
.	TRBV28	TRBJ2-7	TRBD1	CASRLGTGTGSYEQYF	TGTGCCAGCAGACTCGGGACAGGGACGGGGTCCTACGAGCAGTACTTC